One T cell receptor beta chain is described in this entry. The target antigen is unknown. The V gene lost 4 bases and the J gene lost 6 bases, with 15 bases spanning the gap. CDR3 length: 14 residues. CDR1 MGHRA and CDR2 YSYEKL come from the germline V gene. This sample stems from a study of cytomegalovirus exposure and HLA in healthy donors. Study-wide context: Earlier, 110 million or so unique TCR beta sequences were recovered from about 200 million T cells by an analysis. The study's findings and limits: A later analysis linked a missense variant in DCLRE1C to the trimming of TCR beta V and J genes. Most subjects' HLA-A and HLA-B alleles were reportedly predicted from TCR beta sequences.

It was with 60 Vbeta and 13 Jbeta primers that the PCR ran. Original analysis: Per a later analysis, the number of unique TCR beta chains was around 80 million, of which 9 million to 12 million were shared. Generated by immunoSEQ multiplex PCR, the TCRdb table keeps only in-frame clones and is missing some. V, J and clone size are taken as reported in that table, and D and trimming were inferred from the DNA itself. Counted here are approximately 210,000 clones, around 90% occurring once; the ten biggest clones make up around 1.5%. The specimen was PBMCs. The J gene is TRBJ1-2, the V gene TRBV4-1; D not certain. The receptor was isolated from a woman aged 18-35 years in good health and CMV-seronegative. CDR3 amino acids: CASSPPGQLNGYTF. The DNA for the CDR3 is TGCGCCAGCAGCCCCCCAGGCCAGCTCAATGGCTACACCTTC.